The present T cell receptor (beta chain) was sequenced within a study of cytomegalovirus exposure and HLA in healthy donors. CDR3 size: 16 residues. V was pared by 6 bases and J by 7 bases, with 23 bases between. Per germline, CDR1 SGHRS and CDR2 YFSETQ. Primers for the PCR totalled 60 Vbeta and 13 Jbeta. Profiled with immunoSEQ multiplex PCR; TCRdb holds only in-frame clones, not every one. Altogether 150,000 to 200,000 clones are present, 70% to 80% being singletons, with the ten largest covering around 1.6%. This clonotype was obtained from a man between 18 and 35 years old in good health and CMV-seronegative. The chain is built from TRBV5-1 and TRBJ2-4; tentatively, D is TRBD2 (7 bases). The sequenced sample consisted of PBMCs. CDR3 residues: CASNSGGPGGGNIQYF. CDR3 DNA: TGCGCCAGCAACTCCGGGGGGCCCGGGGGAGGTAACATTCAGTACTTC.